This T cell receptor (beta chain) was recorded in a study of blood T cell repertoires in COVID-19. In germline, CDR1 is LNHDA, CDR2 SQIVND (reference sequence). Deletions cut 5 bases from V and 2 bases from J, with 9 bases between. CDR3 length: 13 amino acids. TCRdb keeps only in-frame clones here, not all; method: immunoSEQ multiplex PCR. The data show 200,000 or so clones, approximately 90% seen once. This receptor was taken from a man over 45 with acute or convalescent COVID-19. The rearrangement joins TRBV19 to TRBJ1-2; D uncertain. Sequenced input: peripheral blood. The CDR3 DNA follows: TGTGCCAGTAGTTTCTCGGAGAACTATGGCTACACCTTC. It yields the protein CASSFSENYGYTF. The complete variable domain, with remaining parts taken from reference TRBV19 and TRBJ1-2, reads DGGITQSPKYLFRKEGQNVTLSCEQNLNHDAMYWYRQDPGQGLRLIYYSQIVNDFQKGDIAEGYSVSREKKESFPLTVTSAQKNPTAFYLCASSFSENYGYTFGSGTRLTVV.